These 9 T cell receptor beta chains were all obtained from the same sample, sequenced in a study of blood T cell repertoires in COVID-19. Only in-frame clones appear in the TCRdb table, and some are missing; sequencing was by immunoSEQ multiplex PCR. The profile shows some 400,000 clones, 80% to 90% of them singletons. Material for sequencing was peripheral blood. These receptors were taken from a woman in her fifties or sixties with COVID-19, enrolled during active disease.

The CDR3 region has the DNA TGTGCCAGCACCTCAGGAGGGGCTCCGGGTGAGCAGTTCTTC. This encodes CASTSGGAPGEQFF. The chain joins TRBV28 to TRBJ2-1; tentative D call: TRBD2 (6 bases). Deletions cut 7 bases from V and 9 bases from J, with 19 bases between. Germline V CDR1 and CDR2: MDHEN, SYDVKM. The CDR3 runs 14 residues.

This chain uses TRBV29-1 with TRBJ1-4; 10 positions agree with TRBD1. V was clipped by 7 bases and J by 8 bases; unmatched bases: 10. CDR1 is SQVTM, CDR2 ANQGSEA, per germline. There are 14 residues in the CDR3. The CDR3 sequence is CSAIGTGAGEKLFF. The CDR3 nucleotides are TGCAGCGCCATAGGGACAGGGGCCGGAGAAAAACTGTTTTTT.

The CDR3 DNA sequence: TGCGCCAGCAGCACTGGGACAGGGGGCAACGAGCAGTACTTC. Its protein is CASSTGTGGNEQYF. This rearrangement joins TRBV5-1 to TRBJ2-7, with 12 nucleotides matching TRBD1. The ends lost 4 bases at V and 5 bases at J; junction bases unmatched: 4. The V gene's germline CDR1 is SGHRS and CDR2 YFSETQ. CDR3 size: 14 residues.

V usage is TRBV6-5 and J usage is TRBJ1-1, with no clear D. This CDR3 spans 15 amino acids. Between the trimmed V and J ends, which lost 7 bases and 4 bases, there was a span of 19 bases. Per the germline V gene, CDR1 is MNHEY and CDR2 is SVGAGI. The CDR3 DNA follows: TGTGCCAGCATGGGCGATGGCCCAGGAATCACTGAAGCTTTCTTT. This encodes CASMGDGPGITEAFF.

This chain connects TRBV6-5 to TRBJ2-7; 7 bases fit TRBD2. V trimming: 4 bases; J trimming: 5 bases; junction bases outside the gene matches: 14. The CDR3 totals 16 residues. Germline CDR1 MNHEY, CDR2 SVGAGI. The CDR3 DNA is TGTGCCAGCAGTTTCTCCCCCCCGGGGGGTCTGAACGAGCAGTACTTC. As protein: CASSFSPPGGLNEQYF.

This clone was seen a single time. The V call is TRBV5-1, the J call TRBJ2-7; 12 positions match TRBD2. This CDR3 region has 17 residues. The germline CDR1 and CDR2 sequences are SGHRS and YFSETQ. Germline trimming cut 5 bases from V and 3 bases from J; bases unmatched to any gene: 12. The CDR3, as DNA: TGCGCCAGCAGACTAGGACTAGCGGGGTCGCGGAACTACGAGCAGTACTTC. Its protein product is CASRLGLAGSRNYEQYF.

The rearrangement uses TRBV6-5 and TRBJ1-2; weak D call: TRBD1 (6 bases). Per the germline V gene, CDR1 is MNHEY and CDR2 is SVGAGI. Trimming removed 2 bases from V and 7 bases from J, with 14 bases in between. There are 14 residues in the CDR3. The CDR3 reads CASSYGTQGSGYTF. The CDR3 nucleotides read TGTGCCAGCAGTTACGGGACACAAGGAAGTGGCTACACCTTC.

In nucleotides, the CDR3 is TGCGCCAGCAGCCTCCCTCGGGGGGTAGAAGCTTTCTTT. Translation gives CASSLPRGVEAFF. V and J are TRBV4-1 and TRBJ1-1; D perhaps matches TRBD1 (5 bases). The ends were cut back, 4 bases at V and 8 bases at J, with 14 bases in the middle. CDR3 length equals 13 residues. Germline V lookup: CDR1 MGHRA, CDR2 YSYEKL.

The chain's CDR3 is CATSRDLGATGELFF. CDR3 nucleotides: TGTGCCACCAGCAGAGATCTGGGGGCTACCGGGGAGCTGTTTTTT. The rearrangement uses TRBV15 and TRBJ2-2; D may be TRBD1 (6 bases). The CDR3 spans 15 residues. Germline CDR1 LNHNV, CDR2 YYDKDF (reference sequence). V was clipped by 0 bases and J by 5 bases, with 10 bases between them.